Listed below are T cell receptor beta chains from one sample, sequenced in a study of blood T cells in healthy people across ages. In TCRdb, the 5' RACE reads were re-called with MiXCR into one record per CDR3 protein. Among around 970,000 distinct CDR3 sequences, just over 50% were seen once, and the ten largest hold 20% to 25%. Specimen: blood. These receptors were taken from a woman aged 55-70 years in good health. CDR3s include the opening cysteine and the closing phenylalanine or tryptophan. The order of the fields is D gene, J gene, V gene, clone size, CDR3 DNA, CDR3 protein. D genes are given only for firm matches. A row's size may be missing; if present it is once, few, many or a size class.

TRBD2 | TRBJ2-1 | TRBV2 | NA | TGTGCCAGCATCCGGGGGGAGACTAGCGGCCACAATGAGCAGTTCTTC | CASIRGETSGHNEQFF
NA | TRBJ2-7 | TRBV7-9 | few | TGTGCCAGCAGCAAAAGTCGGTTTAGGGACTACGAGCAGTACTTC | CASSKSRFRDYEQYF
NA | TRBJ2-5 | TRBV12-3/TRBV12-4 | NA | TGTGCCAGCAGTTTTGTTCAGGGGTGGGAGACCCAGTACTTC | CASSFVQGWETQYF
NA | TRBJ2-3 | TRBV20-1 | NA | TGCAGTGCACCGGACCAGGGGGATACGCAGTATTTT | CSAPDQGDTQYF
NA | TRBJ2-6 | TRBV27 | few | TGTGCCAGCAGTTCCTCCAGCTCTGGGGCCAACGTCCTGACTTTC | CASSSSSSGANVLTF
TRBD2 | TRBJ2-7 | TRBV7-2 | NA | TGTGCCAGCAGCTCTTACCCTTCTAGCGGGAGTTTGTCCTACGAGCAGTACTTC | CASSSYPSSGSLSYEQYF
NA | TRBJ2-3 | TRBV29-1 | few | TGCAGCGTTGGAAGCAGATACGTGGATACGCAGTATTTT | CSVGSRYVDTQYF
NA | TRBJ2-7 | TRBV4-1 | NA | TGCGCCAGCAGCCAGGCAGCCGGGGTCCACTACGAGCAGTACTTC | CASSQAAGVHYEQYF
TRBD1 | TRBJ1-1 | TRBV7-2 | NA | TGTGCCAGCAGCCCAGACAGGGTCACTGAAGCTTTCTTT | CASSPDRVTEAFF
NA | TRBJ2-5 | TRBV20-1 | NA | TGCAGTGCTACACAAAGGGTAGGCGAGCTGGAGACCCAGTACTTC | CSATQRVGELETQYF
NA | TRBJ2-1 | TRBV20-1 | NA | TGCAGTGCTGGGTTGGGGGGCTATGAGCAGTTCTTC | CSAGLGGYEQFF
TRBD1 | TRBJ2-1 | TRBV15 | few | TGTGCCACCAGTAAAATTGGGGACAGGGTCCTCAATGAGCAGTTCTTC | CATSKIGDRVLNEQFF
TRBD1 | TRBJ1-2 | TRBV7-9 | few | TGTGCCAGCAGCCCACCTCTCACAGGGGGGTCTAACTATGGCTACACCTTC | CASSPPLTGGSNYGYTF
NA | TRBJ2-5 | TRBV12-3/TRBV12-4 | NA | TGTGCCAGCAGTTTTCGCCAGCAAGAGACCCAGTACTTC | CASSFRQQETQYF
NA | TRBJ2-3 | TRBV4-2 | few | TGTGCCAGCAGCCAAGATCCGGGGAGGACGCAGTATTTT | CASSQDPGRTQYF
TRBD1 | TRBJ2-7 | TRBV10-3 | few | TGTGCCATCAGATCTGACAGGGGGTCTTTCTCCTACGAGCAGTACTTC | CAIRSDRGSFSYEQYF
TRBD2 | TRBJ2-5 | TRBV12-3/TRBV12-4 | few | TGTGCCAGCAGGCCTAGCGGGAGGGCCGGAGAGACCCAGTACTTC | CASRPSGRAGETQYF
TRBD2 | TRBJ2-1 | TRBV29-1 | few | TGCAGTGTAGTGACTAGCGGGATTAACAATGAGCAGTTCTTC | CSVVTSGINNEQFF
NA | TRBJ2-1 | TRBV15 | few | TGTGCCACCAGCCTAGGGGGGGGAAATGAGCAGTTCTTC | CATSLGGGNEQFF
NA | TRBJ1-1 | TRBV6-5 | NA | TGTGCCAGCAGGCCTACTAGGAACACTGAAGCTTTCTTT | CASRPTRNTEAFF
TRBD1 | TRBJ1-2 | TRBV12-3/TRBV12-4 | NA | TGTGCCAGCAGTGTAGCAGGGGGCCATGGCTACACCTTC | CASSVAGGHGYTF
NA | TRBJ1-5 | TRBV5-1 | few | TGCGCCAGCAGCTACGGGGGGGGAGGTCAGCCCCAGCATTTT | CASSYGGGGQPQHF
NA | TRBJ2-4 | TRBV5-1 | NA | TGCGCCAGCAGGTCTACGTCGAGGCGCGGAGACATTCAGTACTTC | CASRSTSRRGDIQYF
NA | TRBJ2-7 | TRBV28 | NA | TGTGCCAGCGTCACGTCCACGTTTGGGTACGAGCAGTACTTC | CASVTSTFGYEQYF
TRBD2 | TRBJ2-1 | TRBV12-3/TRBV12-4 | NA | TGTGCCAGCAGATTCCGACTAGCGGGAGGGACTAATGAGCAGTTCTTC | CASRFRLAGGTNEQFF
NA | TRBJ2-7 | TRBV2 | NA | TGTGCCAGTTCCCAGCCAGGGAAGACCTACAATGAGCAGTACTTC | CASSQPGKTYNEQYF
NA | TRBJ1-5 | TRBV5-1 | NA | TGCGCCAGCCCTGGGACATCGTCCAATCAGCCCCAGCATTTT | CASPGTSSNQPQHF
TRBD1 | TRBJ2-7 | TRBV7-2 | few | TGTGCCAGCAGCTTGTACAGGGGAACACGCTACGAGCAGTACTTC | CASSLYRGTRYEQYF
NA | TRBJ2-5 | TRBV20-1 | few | TGCAGTGCTAATATTCTGCAAGAGACCCAGTACTTC | CSANILQETQYF
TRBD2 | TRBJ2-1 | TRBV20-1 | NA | TGCAGTGCCAGACTAGCGGGAGTGAACAATGAGCAGTTCTTC | CSARLAGVNNEQFF
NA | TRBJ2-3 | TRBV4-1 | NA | TGCGCCAGCAGCCCACCACGCACAGATACGCAGTATTTT | CASSPPRTDTQYF
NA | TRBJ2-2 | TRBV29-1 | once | TGCAGCGTCGTACCACTGGACAGAGGTAACACCGGGGAGCTGTTTTTT | CSVVPLDRGNTGELFF
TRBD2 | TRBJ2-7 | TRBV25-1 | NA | TGTGCCAGCAGTGACCCCACTAGCGGGAGGGCCTACGAGCAGTACTTC | CASSDPTSGRAYEQYF
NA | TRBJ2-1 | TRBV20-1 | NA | TGCAGTGCTAGGAGGTACAGGCAGTGGAGCTCCTACAATGAGCAGTTCTTC | CSARRYRQWSSYNEQFF
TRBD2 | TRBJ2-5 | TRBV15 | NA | TGTGCCACCAGCCCCAGGCGGACTAGCAGGTTCCAAGAGACCCAGTACTTC | CATSPRRTSRFQETQYF
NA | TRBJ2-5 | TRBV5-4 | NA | TGTGCCAGCAGCTTGAGGGGGGGGCGGGACTTTGTGGAGACCCAGTACTTC | CASSLRGGRDFVETQYF
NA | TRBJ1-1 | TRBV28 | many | TGTGCCAGCAGGGTTAGGGAGATCACTGAAGCTTTCTTT | CASRVREITEAFF
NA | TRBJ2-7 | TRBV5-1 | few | TGCGCCAGCAGTCCAGGGGCAGACGAGCAGTACTTC | CASSPGADEQYF
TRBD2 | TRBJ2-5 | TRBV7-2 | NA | TGTGCCAGCAGCTTAGGCGGACTAGCGGGAGTTAGGGAGACCCAGTACTTC | CASSLGGLAGVRETQYF
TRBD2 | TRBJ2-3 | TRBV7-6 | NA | TGTGCCAGCTATCGACTAGCGAGCACAGATACGCAGTATTTT | CASYRLASTDTQYF
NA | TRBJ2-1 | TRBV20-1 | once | TGCAGTGCTAGAGATGCAGGCCTCCCTATGGATGAGCAGTTCTTC | CSARDAGLPMDEQFF
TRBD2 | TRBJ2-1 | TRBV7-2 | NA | TGTGCCAGCAGTTCCCAAGCGGGAGCGGCGGATGAGCAGTTCTTC | CASSSQAGAADEQFF
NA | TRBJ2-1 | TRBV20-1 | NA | TGCAGTGATTCGAACAGGGATAATGAGCAGTTCTTC | CSDSNRDNEQFF
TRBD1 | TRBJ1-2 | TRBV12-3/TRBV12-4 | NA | TGTGCCAGCAACTCGGACAGGTCCTATGGCTACACCTTC | CASNSDRSYGYTF
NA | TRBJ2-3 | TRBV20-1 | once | TGCAGTGCTAGAGATCCAAGCACGCGGGCAGATACGCAGTATTTT | CSARDPSTRADTQYF
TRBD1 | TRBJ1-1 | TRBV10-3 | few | TGTGCCATCAGGGATGAACAGGGGAGGGCTTTCTTT | CAIRDEQGRAFF
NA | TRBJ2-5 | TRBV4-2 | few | TGTGCCAGCAGCCAAGATCGCGGGGTTTACGAGACCCAGTACTTC | CASSQDRGVYETQYF
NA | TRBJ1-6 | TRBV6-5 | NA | TGTGCCAGCAGTTATCAGGGACCTTATAATTCACCCCTCCACTTT | CASSYQGPYNSPLHF
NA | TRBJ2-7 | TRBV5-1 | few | TGCGCCAGCAGCTTGCCCCCTAGCGAGCAGTACTTC | CASSLPPSEQYF